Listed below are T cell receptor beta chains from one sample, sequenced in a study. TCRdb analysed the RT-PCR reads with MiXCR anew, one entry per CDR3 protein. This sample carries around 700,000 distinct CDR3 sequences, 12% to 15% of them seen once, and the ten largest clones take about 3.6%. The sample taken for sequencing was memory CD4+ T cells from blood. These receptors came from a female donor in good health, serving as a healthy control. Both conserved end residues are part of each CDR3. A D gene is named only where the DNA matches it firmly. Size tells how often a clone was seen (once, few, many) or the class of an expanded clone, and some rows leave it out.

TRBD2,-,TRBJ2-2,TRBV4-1,CASSQVGGSDTGELFF,TGCGCCAGCAGCCAAGTCGGGGGGAGCGACACCGGGGAGCTGTTTTTT
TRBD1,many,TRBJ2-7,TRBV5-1,CASNPDRDEQYF,TGCGCCAGCAACCCGGACAGGGACGAGCAGTACTTC
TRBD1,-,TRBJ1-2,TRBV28,CASSSQQDRPFLGGYTF,TGTGCCAGCAGTTCTCAACAGGACAGGCCTTTTTTAGGTGGCTACACCTTC
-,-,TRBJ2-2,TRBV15,CATSRDSGFHGELFF,TGTGCCACCAGCAGAGATTCGGGGTTTCACGGGGAGCTGTTTTTT
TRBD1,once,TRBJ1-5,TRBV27,CASRLRDRGNQPQHF,TGTGCCAGCAGACTCCGGGACAGGGGAAATCAGCCCCAGCATTTT
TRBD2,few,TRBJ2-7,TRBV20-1,CSAPHLAGTSYEQYF,TGCAGTGCTCCCCACCTAGCGGGGACCTCCTACGAGCAGTACTTC
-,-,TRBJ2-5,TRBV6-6,CASSYSGGEETQYF,TGTGCCAGCAGTTACTCGGGGGGAGAAGAGACCCAGTACTTC
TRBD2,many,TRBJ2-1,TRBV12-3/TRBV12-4,CASSPGLASGSYNEQFF,TGTGCCAGCAGTCCAGGACTAGCGTCCGGATCCTACAATGAGCAGTTCTTC
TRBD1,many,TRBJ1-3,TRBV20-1,CSALNPGQGLGSGNTIYF,TGCAGCGCCCTCAACCCGGGACAGGGGTTAGGGTCTGGAAACACCATATATTTT
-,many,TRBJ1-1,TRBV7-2,CASSSQGFAEAFF,TGTGCCAGCAGCTCCCAGGGGTTCGCTGAAGCTTTCTTT
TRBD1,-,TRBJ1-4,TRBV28,CASSTPTGLIEKLFF,TGTGCCAGCAGTACGCCGACAGGGTTGATTGAAAAACTGTTTTTT
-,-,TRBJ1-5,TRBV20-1,CSASRWRQPQHF,TGCAGTGCTTCCCGCTGGAGGCAGCCCCAGCATTTT
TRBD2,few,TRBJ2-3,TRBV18,CASSPRLAAGTDTQYF,TGTGCCAGCTCACCGCGCCTAGCGGCGGGAACAGATACGCAGTATTTT
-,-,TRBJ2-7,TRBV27,CASRIRDGSIYEQYF,TGTGCCAGCAGAATCCGGGACGGCTCGATCTACGAGCAGTACTTC
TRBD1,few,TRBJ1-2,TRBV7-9,CASSQAGTATNYGYTF,TGTGCCAGCAGTCAAGCGGGGACAGCTACTAACTATGGCTACACCTTC
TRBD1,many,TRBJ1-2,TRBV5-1,CASSPNPGQGARGYTF,TGCGCCAGCAGCCCCAATCCGGGACAGGGGGCAAGAGGCTACACCTTC
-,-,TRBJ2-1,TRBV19,CASSIGDGTSIGGEQFF,TGTGCCAGTAGTATAGGAGACGGGACCTCAATCGGGGGTGAGCAGTTCTTC
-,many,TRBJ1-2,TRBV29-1,CSVGPVYGYTF,TGCAGCGTTGGCCCAGTGTATGGCTACACCTTC
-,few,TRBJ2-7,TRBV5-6,CASSFMGPGNEQYF,TGTGCCAGCAGCTTTATGGGCCCGGGAAACGAGCAGTACTTC
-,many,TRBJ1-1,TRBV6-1,CASSEWGRSGDTEAFF,TGTGCCAGCAGTGAATGGGGGAGGTCCGGGGACACTGAAGCTTTCTTT
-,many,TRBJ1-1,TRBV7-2,CASTIMQGNAFF,TGTGCCAGCACAATTATGCAGGGAAACGCTTTCTTT
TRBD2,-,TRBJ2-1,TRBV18,CASSSTSAEQFF,TGTGCCAGCTCATCCACTAGCGCAGAGCAGTTCTTC
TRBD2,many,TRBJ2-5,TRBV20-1,CSAISPSGGGETQYF,TGCAGTGCTATCTCCCCTAGCGGGGGTGGAGAGACCCAGTACTTC
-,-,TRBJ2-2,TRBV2,CAWTDTGELFF,TGTGCCTGGACAGACACCGGGGAGCTGTTTTTT
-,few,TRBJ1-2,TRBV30,CAWSVGVGDYGYTF,TGTGCCTGGAGTGTCGGGGTGGGGGACTATGGCTACACCTTC
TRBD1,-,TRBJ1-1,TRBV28,CASSLTYRGYLRNTEAFF,TGTGCCAGCAGTCTTACGTACAGGGGGTACTTAAGGAACACTGAAGCTTTCTTT
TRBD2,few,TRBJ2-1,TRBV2,CASSLRTSGRGNEQFF,TGTGCCAGCAGCCTCAGGACTAGCGGGAGGGGCAATGAGCAGTTCTTC
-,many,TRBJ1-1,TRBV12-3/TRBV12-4,CASSLGRTAGGFTEAFF,TGTGCCAGCAGTTTAGGTCGTACAGCTGGGGGTTTCACTGAAGCTTTCTTT
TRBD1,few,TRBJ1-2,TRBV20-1,CSARDRENYGYTF,TGCAGTGCTAGGGACAGGGAAAACTATGGCTACACCTTC
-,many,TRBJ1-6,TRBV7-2,CASSLEQGQNSPLHF,TGTGCCAGCAGCTTAGAACAGGGACAAAATTCACCCCTCCACTTT
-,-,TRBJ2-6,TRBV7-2,CASSLGTTGSGANVLTF,TGTGCCAGCAGCTTAGGGACTACAGGGTCTGGGGCCAACGTCCTGACTTTC
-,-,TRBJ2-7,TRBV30,CAWSVGAGLEEQYF,TGTGCCTGGAGTGTAGGTGCCGGACTGGAGGAGCAGTACTTC
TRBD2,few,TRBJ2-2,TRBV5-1,CASSRTNSGANTGELFF,TGCGCCAGCAGCCGAACGAACAGCGGGGCGAACACCGGGGAGCTGTTTTTT
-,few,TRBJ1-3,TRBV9,CASSVGSGPTGSTIYF,TGTGCCAGCAGCGTAGGATCAGGCCCCACTGGGAGCACCATATATTTT
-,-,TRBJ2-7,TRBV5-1,CASSLGPPSRLGGYEQYF,TGCGCCAGCAGCTTGGGACCACCCAGCAGGCTCGGGGGCTACGAGCAGTACTTC
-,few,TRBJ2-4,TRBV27,CASSLSWRNIQYF,TGTGCCAGCAGTTTATCGTGGAGGAACATTCAGTACTTC
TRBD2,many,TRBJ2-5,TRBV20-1,CSATGTSGTQTQYF,TGCAGTGCTACGGGGACTAGCGGGACCCAGACCCAGTACTTC
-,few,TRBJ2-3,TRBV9,CASSPPGPLVADTQYF,TGTGCCAGCAGCCCCCCGGGCCCCCTTGTCGCAGATACGCAGTATTTT
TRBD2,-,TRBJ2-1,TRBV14,CASANPPGLAVNEQFF,TGTGCCAGCGCAAACCCCCCCGGACTAGCGGTTAATGAGCAGTTCTTC
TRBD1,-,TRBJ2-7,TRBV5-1,CASSLGTGGGGLDEANEQYF,TGCGCCAGCAGCTTGGGAACAGGGGGCGGCGGTTTGGATGAAGCTAACGAGCAGTACTTC
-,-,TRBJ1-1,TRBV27,CASSLRIVGGSGTEAFF,TGTGCCAGCAGTTTACGGATCGTCGGGGGTTCTGGCACTGAAGCTTTCTTT
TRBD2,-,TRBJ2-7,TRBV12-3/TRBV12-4,CASSLRLAGVHGSYEQYF,TGTGCCAGCAGTTTAAGGCTAGCGGGAGTCCACGGCTCCTACGAGCAGTACTTC
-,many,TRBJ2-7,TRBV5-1,CASRRDSYEQYF,TGCGCCAGCAGGAGGGATTCCTACGAGCAGTACTTC
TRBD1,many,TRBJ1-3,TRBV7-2,CASSLGTGAGNTIYF,TGTGCCAGCAGCCTAGGGACAGGGGCTGGAAACACCATATATTTT
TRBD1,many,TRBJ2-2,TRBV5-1,CASSPDRGTGELFF,TGCGCCAGCAGCCCGGACAGGGGAACCGGGGAGCTGTTTTTT
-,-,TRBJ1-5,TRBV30,CAWSVGGQNQPQHF,TGTGCCTGGAGTGTAGGGGGGCAAAATCAGCCCCAGCATTTT
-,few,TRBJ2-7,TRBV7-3,CASSLLLNGASYEQYF,TGTGCCAGCAGCTTACTCCTAAACGGCGCCTCCTACGAGCAGTACTTC
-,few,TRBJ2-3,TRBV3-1,CASTPGHHSTDTQYF,TGTGCCAGCACCCCCGGGCACCATAGCACAGATACGCAGTATTTT
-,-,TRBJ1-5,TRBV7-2,CASSLSVNREGQPQHF,TGTGCCAGCAGCTTATCGGTCAACAGGGAGGGTCAGCCCCAGCATTTT
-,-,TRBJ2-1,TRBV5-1,CASSLEGVNEQFF,TGCGCCAGCAGCTTGGAAGGGGTGAATGAGCAGTTCTTC
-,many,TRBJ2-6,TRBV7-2,CASSLMSRVSGANVLTF,TGTGCCAGCAGCTTAATGAGTCGGGTCTCTGGGGCCAACGTCCTGACTTTC
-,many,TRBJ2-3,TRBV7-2,CASSPWASGTDTQYF,TGTGCCAGCAGCCCGTGGGCATCCGGCACAGATACGCAGTATTTT
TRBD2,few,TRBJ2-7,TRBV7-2,CASSLVGVAGGYEQYF,TGTGCCAGCAGCTTAGTAGGTGTAGCGGGAGGTTACGAGCAGTACTTC
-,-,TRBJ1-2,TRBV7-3,CASSPTRGDGYTF,TGTGCCAGCAGCCCTACTCGGGGCGATGGCTACACCTTC
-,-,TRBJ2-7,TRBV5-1,CASSWGSGRVGLEQYF,TGCGCCAGCAGCTGGGGTTCCGGACGCGTGGGTCTCGAGCAGTACTTC
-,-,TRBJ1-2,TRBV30,CAWSAKKGGYTF,TGTGCCTGGAGTGCTAAAAAGGGCGGCTACACCTTC
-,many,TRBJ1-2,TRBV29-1,CSVEGSNGYTF,TGCAGCGTTGAGGGGAGTAATGGCTACACCTTC